A selection of T cell receptor beta chains follows, all from one sample in a study of blood T cell repertoires in COVID-19. TCRdb's table, derived via immunoSEQ multiplex PCR, lists solely in-frame clones and lacks some. The sample records fewer than 85,000 clones, 80% to 90% being singletons. Input material: peripheral blood. The receptors come from a man aged 50 to 59 with active COVID-19. Both conserved end residues are part of each CDR3. The D gene is left open where the match is weak. Expanded clones are given a class, and other clones once, few, many or no size at all.

size | J | D | V | CDR3 | DNA
. | TRBJ1-2 | . | TRBV5-5 | CASSFRGGYTF | TGTGCCAGCAGTTTCAGGGGTGGCTACACCTTC
. | TRBJ2-3 | . | TRBV19 | CASSIGFSRLYTQYF | TGTGCCAGTAGTATTGGCTTTTCTCGCTTATATACGCAGTATTTT
. | TRBJ1-6 | TRBD1 | TRBV28 | CASSTPGQGSSPLHF | TGTGCCAGCAGTACCCCGGGACAGGGGAGTTCACCCCTCCACTTT
. | TRBJ2-2 | . | TRBV1 | CTSSLPPWRGNTGELFF | TGCACCAGCAGCCTCCCACCCTGGCGGGGGAACACCGGGGAGCTGTTTTTT
. | TRBJ1-5 | . | TRBV2 | CASRDGTSSNQPQHF | TGTGCCAGCAGGGACGGGACAAGTAGCAATCAGCCCCAGCATTTT
. | TRBJ1-2 | . | TRBV7-2 | CASSSERGMNYGYTF | TGTGCCAGCAGCTCTGAGAGGGGGATGAACTATGGCTACACCTTC
. | TRBJ2-3 | TRBD2 | TRBV9 | CASSERLAGGTDTQYF | TGTGCCAGCAGCGAAAGACTAGCGGGGGGCACAGATACGCAGTATTTT
. | TRBJ1-6 | . | TRBV7-8 | CASSSSTATGSPLHF | TGTGCCAGCAGCTCCTCCACGGCCACGGGATCACCCCTCCACTTT
. | TRBJ2-2 | TRBD2 | TRBV7-2 | CASSLVGGGPGELFF | TGTGCCAGCAGCTTAGTAGGCGGGGGGCCCGGGGAGCTGTTTTTT
once | TRBJ1-5 | . | TRBV14 | CASSPGGVRSNQPQHF | TGTGCCAGCAGCCCGGGGGGGGTGAGGAGCAATCAGCCCCAGCATTTT
. | TRBJ1-1 | . | TRBV18 | CASSPGRDTEAFF | TGTGCCAGCTCACCAGGGAGGGACACTGAAGCTTTCTTT
few | TRBJ2-7 | TRBD2 | TRBV7-6 | CASSGAAGPSYEQYF | TGTGCCAGCAGCGGCGCAGCGGGGCCTTCCTACGAGCAGTACTTC
. | TRBJ2-3 | . | TRBV27 | CASSLAGQTRSTDTQYF | TGTGCCAGCAGTTTAGCCGGCCAGACTCGGAGCACAGATACGCAGTATTTT
. | TRBJ1-3 | . | TRBV7-8 | CASSLSGGASGNTIYF | TGTGCCAGCAGCCTGAGCGGAGGAGCCTCTGGAAACACCATATATTTT
. | TRBJ2-2 | TRBD2 | TRBV9 | CASSVTWGSGSGNGELFF | TGTGCCAGCAGCGTAACTTGGGGTAGCGGGAGTGGTAACGGGGAGCTGTTTTTT
. | TRBJ1-2 | TRBD1 | TRBV7-8 | CASSLHPGQVYGYTF | TGTGCCAGCAGCCTTCATCCGGGACAGGTCTATGGCTACACCTTC
. | TRBJ1-2 | TRBD1 | TRBV6-6 | CASTQGDGYTF | TGTGCCAGCACGCAGGGGGATGGCTACACCTTC
. | TRBJ1-1 | . | TRBV28 | CASTGHPNTEAFF | TGTGCCAGCACCGGACACCCGAACACTGAAGCTTTCTTT
few | TRBJ1-4 | . | TRBV11-1 | CASSEDNEKLFF | TGTGCCAGCAGCGAGGATAATGAAAAACTGTTTTTT
. | TRBJ1-2 | . | TRBV27 | CASSLNRANYGYTF | TGTGCCAGCAGTTTGAACAGGGCTAACTATGGCTACACCTTC
. | TRBJ1-1 | . | TRBV28 | CASSTPHPMNTEAFF | TGTGCCAGCAGTACCCCACACCCAATGAACACTGAAGCTTTCTTT
. | TRBJ1-1 | . | TRBV14 | CASSQDPRTVGAFF | TGTGCCAGCAGCCAAGATCCGCGAACGGTTGGAGCTTTCTTT
. | TRBJ2-2 | TRBD2 | TRBV3-1/TRBV3-2 | CASSQGGTSTGELFF | TGTGCCAGCAGCCAAGGAGGGACTAGCACCGGGGAGCTGTTTTTT
. | TRBJ1-1 | . | TRBV5-6 | CASSLPGVMNTEAFF | TGTGCCAGCAGCTTACCGGGAGTCATGAACACTGAAGCTTTCTTT
. | TRBJ1-4 | TRBD1 | TRBV7-2 | CASSLGDRANEKLFF | TGTGCCAGCAGCTTAGGGGACAGGGCTAATGAAAAACTGTTTTTT
. | TRBJ2-7 | . | TRBV4-1 | CASSPAQGGPYEQYF | TGCGCCAGCAGCCCCGCACAGGGTGGCCCTTACGAGCAGTACTTC
. | TRBJ2-7 | . | TRBV6-5 | CASRPRSSSYEQYF | TGTGCCAGCAGACCTAGATCAAGCTCCTACGAGCAGTACTTC
. | TRBJ2-7 | . | TRBV6-2/TRBV6-3 | CASSSTSSYEQYF | TGTGCCAGCAGTTCAACTAGCTCCTACGAGCAGTACTTC
once | TRBJ2-5 | . | TRBV15 | CATSRDITNYYQETQYF | TGTGCCACCAGCAGAGATATAACTAACTATTACCAAGAGACCCAGTACTTC
. | TRBJ2-6 | . | TRBV29-1 | CSVDAGESGANVLTF | TGCAGCGTTGACGCAGGGGAATCTGGGGCCAACGTCCTGACTTTC
. | TRBJ1-5 | . | TRBV5-5 | CASSLESGEQPQHF | TGTGCCAGCAGCTTAGAATCGGGGGAACAGCCCCAGCATTTT
. | TRBJ1-6 | . | TRBV5-6 | CASSLIEGDSPLHF | TGTGCCAGCAGCTTAATCGAGGGGGATTCACCCCTCCACTTT
. | TRBJ1-6 | TRBD1 | TRBV28 | CASSTGQYYNSPLHF | TGTGCCAGCAGTACGGGACAGTACTATAATTCACCCCTCCACTTT
few | TRBJ2-7 | TRBD1 | TRBV7-9 | CASSYSGQGYEQYF | TGTGCCAGCAGTTACTCCGGACAGGGCTACGAGCAGTACTTC
. | TRBJ2-2 | . | TRBV11-2 | CASSLSIQGTGELFF | TGTGCCAGCAGCTTAAGCATCCAGGGCACCGGGGAGCTGTTTTTT
. | TRBJ1-4 | TRBD1 | TRBV9 | CASSDGTGGEKLFF | TGTGCCAGCAGCGACGGGACAGGGGGCGAAAAACTGTTTTTT
once | TRBJ1-5 | TRBD1 | TRBV6-2/TRBV6-3 | CASSPTGGVSNQPQHF | TGTGCCAGCAGCCCGACAGGGGGTGTTAGCAATCAGCCCCAGCATTTT
. | TRBJ1-2 | . | TRBV6-2/TRBV6-3 | CASSPTGANYGYTF | TGTGCCAGCAGCCCGACAGGAGCTAACTATGGCTACACCTTC
. | TRBJ2-7 | . | TRBV7-9 | CASSPDKNSYEQYF | TGTGCCAGCAGCCCCGACAAAAACTCCTACGAGCAGTACTTC
. | TRBJ2-4 | TRBD1 | TRBV6-6 | CASSYSKGTVKNIQYF | TGTGCCAGCAGTTACTCGAAGGGGACAGTAAAAAACATTCAGTACTTC
. | TRBJ2-7 | TRBD2 | TRBV27 | CASSHLAASSYEQYF | TGTGCCAGCAGTCATCTAGCGGCAAGCTCCTACGAGCAGTACTTC
once | TRBJ1-6 | TRBD1 | TRBV30 | CAWTRTGTGDSPLHF | TGTGCCTGGACCAGGACCGGGACAGGAGATTCACCCCTCCACTTT
. | TRBJ2-7 | . | TRBV4-2 | CASSQGSQPSYEQYF | TGTGCCAGCAGCCAAGGATCACAGCCATCCTACGAGCAGTACTTC
. | TRBJ1-5 | . | TRBV9 | CASSPQPMGRQPQHF | TGTGCCAGCAGCCCCCAACCTATGGGGCGACAGCCCCAGCATTTT
. | TRBJ2-2 | . | TRBV28 | CASSLHTGELFF | TGTGCCAGCAGCCTTCACACCGGGGAGCTGTTTTTT
. | TRBJ1-1 | TRBD1 | TRBV5-1 | CASSYGTGNTEAFF | TGCGCCAGCAGCTATGGGACAGGGAACACTGAAGCTTTCTTT
once | TRBJ1-4 | TRBD1 | TRBV25-1 | CASSKTGGNEKLFF | TGTGCCAGCAGTAAGACAGGGGGGAATGAAAAACTGTTTTTT
once | TRBJ1-6 | TRBD1 | TRBV7-9 | CASSSWPGQGSPLHF | TGTGCCAGCAGCTCGTGGCCGGGACAGGGGTCACCCCTCCACTTT
. | TRBJ2-7 | . | TRBV6-2/TRBV6-3 | CASSYAGTEQYF | TGTGCCAGCAGTTACGCGGGGACCGAGCAGTACTTC
. | TRBJ2-2 | TRBD1 | TRBV5-6 | CASSLTGGVAGELFF | TGTGCCAGCAGCCTGACAGGGGGTGTCGCCGGGGAGCTGTTTTTT
. | TRBJ1-5 | TRBD1 | TRBV7-8 | CASGGTGGVQPQHF | TGTGCCAGCGGTGGGACAGGGGGAGTTCAGCCCCAGCATTTT
few | TRBJ2-7 | TRBD1 | TRBV4-1 | CASWGTGGEQYF | TGCGCCAGCTGGGGGACAGGTGGCGAGCAGTACTTC
many | TRBJ2-2 | . | TRBV7-8 | CASSLVAGNTGELFF | TGTGCCAGCAGCTTAGTGGCAGGGAACACCGGGGAGCTGTTTTTT
. | TRBJ2-4 | TRBD2 | TRBV27 | CASSPRTSGTQIAKNIQYF | TGTGCCAGCAGTCCACGGACTAGCGGGACCCAAATAGCCAAAAACATTCAGTACTTC
once | TRBJ2-2 | . | TRBV9 | CASSVDGGNTGELFF | TGTGCCAGCAGCGTAGATGGAGGGAACACCGGGGAGCTGTTTTTT
. | TRBJ1-2 | . | TRBV7-8 | CASSLGRGGLDYGYTF | TGTGCCAGCAGCTTAGGGCGGGGGGGATTGGACTATGGCTACACCTTC
. | TRBJ1-5 | . | TRBV11-2 | CASSRRAGGDPKYQPQHF | TGTGCCAGCAGTCGTAGGGCCGGGGGAGACCCAAAATATCAGCCCCAGCATTTT
. | TRBJ1-1 | TRBD1 | TRBV7-3 | CASSLTGGLNTEAFF | TGTGCCAGCAGCTTGACAGGGGGTTTGAACACTGAAGCTTTCTTT
. | TRBJ1-2 | . | TRBV11-2 | CASTPWGRAGGYTF | TGTGCCAGCACCCCATGGGGCAGGGCGGGGGGCTACACCTTC